This T cell receptor beta chain was captured in a study of blood T cell repertoires in COVID-19. Study context: Samples came from the United States, Italy and Spain, spanning acute and convalescent COVID-19. PBMCs, B-cell-depleted T cells, or T cells were the source of the cDNA or gDNA that made up the material.

CDR3 length: 15 amino acids. V lost 6 bases to trimming and J lost 2 bases, with 15 bases between them. Germline-derived CDR1 and CDR2 are MDHEN and SYDVKM. Original handling: For nucleated cells, counts were estimated from reference gene primer amplification. Only in-frame clones appear in the TCRdb table, and some are missing; sequencing was by immunoSEQ multiplex PCR. V and J calls and clone size are given by that table; D and trimming were obtained from the DNA. The sample records tens of thousands of clones, approximately 92% being singletons. The specimen sequenced was peripheral blood. V gene TRBV28 combines with J gene TRBJ2-3; possibly TRBD1 for D (6 bases). The receptor comes from a man aged 55-75 years with active COVID-19. CDR3 DNA: TGTGCCAGCAGATCGCCGGGACAATTCACAGATACGCAGTATTTT. Its translation: CASRSPGQFTDTQYF.